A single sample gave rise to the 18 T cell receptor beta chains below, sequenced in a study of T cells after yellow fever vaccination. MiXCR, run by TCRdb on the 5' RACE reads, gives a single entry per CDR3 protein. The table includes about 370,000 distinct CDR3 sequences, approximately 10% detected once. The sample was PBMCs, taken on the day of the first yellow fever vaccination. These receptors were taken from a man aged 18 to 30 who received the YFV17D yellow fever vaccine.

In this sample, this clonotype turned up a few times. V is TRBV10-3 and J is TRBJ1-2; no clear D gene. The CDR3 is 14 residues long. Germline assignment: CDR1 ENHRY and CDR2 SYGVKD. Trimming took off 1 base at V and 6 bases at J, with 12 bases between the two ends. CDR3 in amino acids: CAISELGWLDGYTF. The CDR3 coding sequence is TGTGCCATCAGTGAGTTGGGTTGGCTGGATGGCTACACCTTC.

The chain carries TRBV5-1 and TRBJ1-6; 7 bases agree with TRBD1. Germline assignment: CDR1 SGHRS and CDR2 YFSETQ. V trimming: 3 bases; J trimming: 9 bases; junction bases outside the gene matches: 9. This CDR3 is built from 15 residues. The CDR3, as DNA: TGCGCCAGCAGCTGGGGGGGACAGCCAATTTCACCCCTCCACTTT. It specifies CASSWGGQPISPLHF.

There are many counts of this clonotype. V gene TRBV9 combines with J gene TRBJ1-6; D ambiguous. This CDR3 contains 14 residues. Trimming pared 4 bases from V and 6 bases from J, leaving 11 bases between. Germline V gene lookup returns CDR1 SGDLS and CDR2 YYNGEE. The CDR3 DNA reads TGTGCCAGCAGCACCTCAGTGCCTAATTCACCCCTCCACTTT. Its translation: CASSTSVPNSPLHF.

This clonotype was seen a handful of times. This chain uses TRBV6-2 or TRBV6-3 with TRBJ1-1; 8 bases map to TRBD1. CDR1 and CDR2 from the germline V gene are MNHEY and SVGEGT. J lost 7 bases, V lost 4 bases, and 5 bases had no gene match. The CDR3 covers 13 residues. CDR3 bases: TGTGCCAGCAGTTTGGCAGGGGGCGATGAAGCTTTCTTT. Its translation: CASSLAGGDEAFF.

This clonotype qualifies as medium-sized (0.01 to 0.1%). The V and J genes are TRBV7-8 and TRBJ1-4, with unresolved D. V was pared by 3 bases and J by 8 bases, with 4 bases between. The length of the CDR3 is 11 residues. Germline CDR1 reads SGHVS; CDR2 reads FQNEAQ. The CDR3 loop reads CASSFGEKLFF. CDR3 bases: TGTGCCAGCAGCTTTGGGGAAAAACTGTTTTTT.

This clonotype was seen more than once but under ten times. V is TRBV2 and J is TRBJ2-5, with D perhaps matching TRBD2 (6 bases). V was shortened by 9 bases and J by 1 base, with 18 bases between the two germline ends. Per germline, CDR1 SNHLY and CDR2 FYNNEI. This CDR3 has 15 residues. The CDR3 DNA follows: TGTGCCAGTAATTTCCTCGGGAGATTCCAAGAGACCCAGTACTTC. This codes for CASNFLGRFQETQYF.

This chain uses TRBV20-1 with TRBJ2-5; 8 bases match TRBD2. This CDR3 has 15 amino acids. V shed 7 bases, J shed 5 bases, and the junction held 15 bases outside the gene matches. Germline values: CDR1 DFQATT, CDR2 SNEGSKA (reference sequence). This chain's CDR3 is CSGTSGGGPWETQYF. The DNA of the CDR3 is TGCAGTGGAACTAGCGGTGGAGGTCCGTGGGAGACCCAGTACTTC.

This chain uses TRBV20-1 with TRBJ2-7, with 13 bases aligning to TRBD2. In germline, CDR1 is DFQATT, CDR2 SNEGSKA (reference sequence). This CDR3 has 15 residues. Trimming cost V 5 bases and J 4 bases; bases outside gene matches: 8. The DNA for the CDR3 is TGCAGTGCTGAAGAGACTAGCGGGGGGCTATACGAGCAGTACTTC. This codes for CSAEETSGGLYEQYF.

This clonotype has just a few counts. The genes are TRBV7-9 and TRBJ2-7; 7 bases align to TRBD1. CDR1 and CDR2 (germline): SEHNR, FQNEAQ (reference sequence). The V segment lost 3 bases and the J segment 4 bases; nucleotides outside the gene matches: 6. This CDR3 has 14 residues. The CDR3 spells CASSFGAGGYEQYF. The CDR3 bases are TGTGCCAGCAGCTTTGGGGCAGGGGGATACGAGCAGTACTTC.

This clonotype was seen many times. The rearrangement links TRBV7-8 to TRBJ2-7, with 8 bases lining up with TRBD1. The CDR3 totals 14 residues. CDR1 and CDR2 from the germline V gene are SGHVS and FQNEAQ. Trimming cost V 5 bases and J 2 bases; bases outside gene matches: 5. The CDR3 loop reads CASSVGQGAYEQYF. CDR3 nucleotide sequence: TGTGCCAGCAGCGTCGGACAGGGTGCCTACGAGCAGTACTTC.

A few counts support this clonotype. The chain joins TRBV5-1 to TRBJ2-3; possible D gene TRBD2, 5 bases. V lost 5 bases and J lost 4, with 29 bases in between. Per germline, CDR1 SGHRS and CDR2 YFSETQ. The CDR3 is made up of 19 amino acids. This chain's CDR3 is CASSTVEGRVYRGPDTQYF. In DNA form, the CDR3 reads TGCGCCAGCAGTACCGTGGAAGGGAGAGTTTACCGGGGTCCAGATACGCAGTATTTT.

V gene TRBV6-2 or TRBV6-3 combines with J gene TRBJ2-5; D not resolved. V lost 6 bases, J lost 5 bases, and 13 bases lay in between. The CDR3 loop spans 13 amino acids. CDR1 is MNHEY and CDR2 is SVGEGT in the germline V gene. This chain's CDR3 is CASSLDPWETQYF. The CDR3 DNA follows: TGTGCCAGCAGCCTCGATCCCTGGGAGACCCAGTACTTC.

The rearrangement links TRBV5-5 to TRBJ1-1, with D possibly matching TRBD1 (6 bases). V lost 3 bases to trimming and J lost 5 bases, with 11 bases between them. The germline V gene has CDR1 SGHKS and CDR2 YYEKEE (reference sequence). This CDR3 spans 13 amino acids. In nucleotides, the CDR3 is TGTGCCAGCAGCTGGCAGGGGTGGACTGAAGCTTTCTTT. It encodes CASSWQGWTEAFF.

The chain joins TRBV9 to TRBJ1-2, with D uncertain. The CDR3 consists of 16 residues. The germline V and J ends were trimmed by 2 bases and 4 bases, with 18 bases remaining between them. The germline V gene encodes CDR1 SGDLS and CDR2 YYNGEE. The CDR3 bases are TGTGCCAGCAGCGTGGGCACTTCCTCTACGGGCTATGGCTACACCTTC. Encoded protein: CASSVGTSSTGYGYTF.

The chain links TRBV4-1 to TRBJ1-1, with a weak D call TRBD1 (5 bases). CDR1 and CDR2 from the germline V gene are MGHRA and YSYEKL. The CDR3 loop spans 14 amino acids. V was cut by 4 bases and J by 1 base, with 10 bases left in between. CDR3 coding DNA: TGCGCCAGCAGCCGAGCGGGGGAGAACACTGAAGCTTTCTTT. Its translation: CASSRAGENTEAFF.

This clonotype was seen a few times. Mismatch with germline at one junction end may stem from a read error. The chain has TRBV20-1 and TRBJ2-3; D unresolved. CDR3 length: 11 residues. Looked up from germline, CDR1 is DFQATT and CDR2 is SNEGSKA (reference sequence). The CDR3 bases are TGCAGTGCCAGAGACGGGGATACGCAGTATTTT. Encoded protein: CSARDGDTQYF.

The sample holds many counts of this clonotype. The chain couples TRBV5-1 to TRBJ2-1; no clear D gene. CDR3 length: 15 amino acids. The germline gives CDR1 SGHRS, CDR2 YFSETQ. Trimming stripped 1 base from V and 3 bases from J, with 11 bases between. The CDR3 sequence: CASSLTSGRYNEQFF. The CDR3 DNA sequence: TGCGCCAGCAGCTTGACATCAGGACGCTACAATGAGCAGTTCTTC.

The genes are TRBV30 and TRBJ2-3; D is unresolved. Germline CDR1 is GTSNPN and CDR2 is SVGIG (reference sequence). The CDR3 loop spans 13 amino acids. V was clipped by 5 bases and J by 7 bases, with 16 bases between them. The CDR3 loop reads CAWSPAARNTQYF. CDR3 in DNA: TGTGCCTGGTCCCCGGCCGCCCGGAATACGCAGTATTTT.